This T cell receptor beta chain appears in the sequencing data of a study of T cells after yellow fever vaccination (dated by TCRdb to between 2017 and 2020). General notes on the study: Libraries from fractions with low cell numbers were prepared with the SMART-Seq v4 Ultra Low Input RNA kit. The cohort comprised two healthy male donors, one aged 18 to 29 and one aged 30 to 40 years. To track T-cell clones before and after primary and booster YFV17D yellow fever vaccination, bulk TCR alpha and beta repertoires were sequenced longitudinally. Blood was collected at multiple timepoints before and after primary and secondary immunization, and bulk PBMC replicates and cell subsets were isolated.

Synthesis of TCR cDNA relied on 5'RACE template switching, a step that introduced a universal primer site along with unique molecular identifiers. cDNA synthesis was primed from both the TCR alpha and TCR beta constant segments. Two PCR steps were used to amplify libraries, with sample barcodes and sequencing adapters being added in the second step. Sequencing of libraries was performed on Illumina HiSeq 2500 (2x100 bp) or NovaSeq (2x150 bp). The authors processed their data as follows. MIGEC was used to demultiplex reads and collapse the reads into UMI consensus sequences, and MiXCR was used for V(D)J alignment. Clonotypes responding to the vaccine were identified with edgeR on replicate PBMC samples, with the criteria of FDR below 0.01 and a log2 fold change above 5 up to day 15. Each bulk clonotype received a CD4 or CD8 identity based on whether the sequenced CD4 or CD8 repertoire contained that clonotype at higher abundance. The public reads were run again by TCRdb, first through fastp at Q25 and then through MiXCR, and only productive beta chains were kept. Rows with one shared CDR3 protein collapse into an entry with the most common genes and DNA. The authors' filters were not applied to this entry. This sample is represented by hundreds of thousands of distinct CDR3 sequences; more than 9% of them were singletons. The ten largest clones capture 15% of the sample.

Points the paper makes about the study in general: Because only two donors were included in the study, the extent to which the findings can be generalized is limited. The secondary T-cell response was weaker than the primary response but faster, peaking on day 5 instead of day 15. A small fraction of clonotypes showed up in both the CD4 and CD8 compartments, probably as a result of convergent recombination. Computational filtering was needed because FACS-sorted repertoires could contain abundant contaminating clonotypes from the bulk population. Most clones expanded after primary vaccination (approximately 97% of CD4 and around 88% of CD8) were re-detected after the booster, suggesting that broad memory maintenance occurred.

This clonotype has a handful of counts. Its antigen remains unidentified. Base quality data are lacking; no much larger clone is found one base away. The treatment or condition label for this specimen denotes: live attenuated yellow fever vaccine strain. At every blood-draw timepoint, two biological replicates of bulk PBMCs were collected. A standard Ficoll-Paque protocol was used to isolate PBMCs from peripheral blood. TriZol was used to extract RNA from bulk PBMCs, from CD4 and CD8 fractions, and from dextramer-positive and dextramer-negative fractions. The CDR1 and CDR2 encoded by the germline V gene are SGHAT and FQNNGV. There are 18 amino acids in the CDR3, from cysteine to phenylalanine inclusive. Only the CDR3 portion is preserved as DNA: 54 bases, with reading frame beginning at the first base. Clipping removes 1 base from V and 6 bases from J, with 13 as the unmatched junction base count.

Sequences were derived from PBMCs, sampled on the day of the yellow fever booster vaccination. The receptor's source is a man aged 30 to 45 who received the YFV17D yellow fever vaccine. Rearrangement joined TRBV11-2 to TRBJ2-2; 8 middle bases align to TRBD2. In nucleotides, the sequence is TGTGCCAGCAGCTTAGTGGTGGGACTAGGTATCGGGGCCGGGGAGCTGTTTTTT. Translated, it reads CASSLVVGLGIGAGELFF.